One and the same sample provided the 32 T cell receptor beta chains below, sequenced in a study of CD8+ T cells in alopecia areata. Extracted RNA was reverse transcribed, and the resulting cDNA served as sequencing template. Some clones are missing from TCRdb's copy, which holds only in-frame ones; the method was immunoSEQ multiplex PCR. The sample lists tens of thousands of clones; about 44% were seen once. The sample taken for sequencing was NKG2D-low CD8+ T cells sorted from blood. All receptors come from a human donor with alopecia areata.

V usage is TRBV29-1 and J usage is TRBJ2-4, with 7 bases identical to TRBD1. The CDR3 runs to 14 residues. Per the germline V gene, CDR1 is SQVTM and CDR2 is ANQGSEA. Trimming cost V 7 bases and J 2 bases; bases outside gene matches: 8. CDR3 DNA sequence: TGCAGCGGATATACAGGGGAGCCCAAAAACATTCAGTACTTC. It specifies CSGYTGEPKNIQYF.

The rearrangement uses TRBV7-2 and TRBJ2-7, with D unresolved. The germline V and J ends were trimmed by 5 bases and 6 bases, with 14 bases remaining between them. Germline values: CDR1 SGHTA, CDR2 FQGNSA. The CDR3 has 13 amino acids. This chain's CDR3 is CASSLTSKGEQYF. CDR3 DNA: TGTGCCAGCAGCCTTACCTCCAAAGGCGAGCAGTACTTC.

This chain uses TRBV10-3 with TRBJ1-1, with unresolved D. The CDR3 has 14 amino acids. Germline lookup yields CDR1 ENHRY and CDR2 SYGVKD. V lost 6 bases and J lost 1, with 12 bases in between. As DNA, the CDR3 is TGTGCCATCAGGAATGAGGTCACGAACACTGAAGCTTTCTTT. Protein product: CAIRNEVTNTEAFF.

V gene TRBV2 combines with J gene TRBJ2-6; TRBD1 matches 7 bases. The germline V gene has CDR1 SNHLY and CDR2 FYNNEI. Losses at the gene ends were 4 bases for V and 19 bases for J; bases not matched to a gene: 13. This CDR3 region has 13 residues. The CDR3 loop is CASSVKDRHVDTF. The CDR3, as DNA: TGTGCCAGCAGTGTTAAGGACAGGCACGTTGACACTTTC.

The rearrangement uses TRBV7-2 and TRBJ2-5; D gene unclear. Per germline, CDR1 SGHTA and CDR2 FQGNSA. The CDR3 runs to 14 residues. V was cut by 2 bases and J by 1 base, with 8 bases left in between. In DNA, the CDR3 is TGTGCCAGCAGCTTACTGGCCGGCCAAGAGACCCAGTACTTC. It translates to CASSLLAGQETQYF.

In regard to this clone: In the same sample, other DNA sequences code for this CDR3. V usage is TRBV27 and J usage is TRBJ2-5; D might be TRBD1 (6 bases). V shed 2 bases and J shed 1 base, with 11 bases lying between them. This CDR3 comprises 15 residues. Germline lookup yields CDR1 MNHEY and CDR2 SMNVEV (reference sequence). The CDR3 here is CASSLRVRGQETQYF. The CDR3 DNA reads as TGTGCCAGCAGTTTACGCGTCAGGGGCCAAGAGACCCAGTACTTC.

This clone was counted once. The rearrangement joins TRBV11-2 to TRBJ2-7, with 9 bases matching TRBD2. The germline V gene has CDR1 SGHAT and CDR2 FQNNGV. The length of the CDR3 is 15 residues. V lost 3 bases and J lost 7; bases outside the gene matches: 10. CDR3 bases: TGTGCCAGCAGCTTTCGTAGCGGGGGCGGTAGAGAGCAGTACTTC. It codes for CASSFRSGGGREQYF.

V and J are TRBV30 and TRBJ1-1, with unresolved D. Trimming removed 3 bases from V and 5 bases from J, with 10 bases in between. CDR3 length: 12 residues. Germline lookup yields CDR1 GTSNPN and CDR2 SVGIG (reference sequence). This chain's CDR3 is CAWSRGGTEAFF. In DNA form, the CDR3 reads TGTGCCTGGAGCCGAGGTGGGACTGAAGCTTTCTTT.

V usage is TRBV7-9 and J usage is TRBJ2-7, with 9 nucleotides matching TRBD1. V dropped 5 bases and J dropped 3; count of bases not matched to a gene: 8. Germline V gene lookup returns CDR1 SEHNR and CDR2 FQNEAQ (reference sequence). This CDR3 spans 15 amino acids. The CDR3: CASSRSRDRDYEQYF. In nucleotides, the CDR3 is TGTGCCAGCAGCCGTTCCCGGGACAGGGACTACGAGCAGTACTTC.

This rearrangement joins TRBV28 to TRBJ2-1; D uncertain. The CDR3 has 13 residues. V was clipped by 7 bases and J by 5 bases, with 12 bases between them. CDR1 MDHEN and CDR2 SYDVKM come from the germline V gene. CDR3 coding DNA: TGTGCCAGCACCAAGGATAACGACAATGAGCAGTTCTTC. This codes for CASTKDNDNEQFF. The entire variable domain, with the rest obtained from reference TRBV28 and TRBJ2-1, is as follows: DVKVTQSSRYLVKRTGEKVFLECVQDMDHENMFWYRQDPGLGLRLIYFSYDVKMKEKGDIPEGYSVSREKKERFSLILESASTNQTSMYLCASTKDNDNEQFFGPGTRLTVL.

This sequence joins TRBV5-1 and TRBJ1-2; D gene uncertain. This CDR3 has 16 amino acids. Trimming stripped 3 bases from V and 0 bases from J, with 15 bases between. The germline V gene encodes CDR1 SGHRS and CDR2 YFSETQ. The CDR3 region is CASSSREARANYGYTF. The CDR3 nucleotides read TGCGCCAGCAGCTCCCGGGAGGCAAGAGCTAACTATGGCTACACCTTC.

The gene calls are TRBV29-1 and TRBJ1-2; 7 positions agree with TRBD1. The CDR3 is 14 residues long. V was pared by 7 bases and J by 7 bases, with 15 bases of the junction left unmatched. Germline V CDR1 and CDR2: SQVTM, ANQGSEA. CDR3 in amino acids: CSAGASTGVGGYTF. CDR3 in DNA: TGCAGCGCGGGGGCCTCCACAGGGGTGGGTGGCTACACCTTC.

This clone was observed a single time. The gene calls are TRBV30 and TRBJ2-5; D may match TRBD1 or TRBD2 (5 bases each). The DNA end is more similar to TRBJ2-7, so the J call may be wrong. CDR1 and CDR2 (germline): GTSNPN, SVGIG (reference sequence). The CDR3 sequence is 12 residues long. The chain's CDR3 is CAWGDEGYEQYF. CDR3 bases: TGTGCCTGGGGGGACGAGGGATACGAGCAGTACTTC.

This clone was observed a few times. CDR3 protein: CASSDPGSGANVLTF. The CDR3 bases are TGTGCCAGCAGTGACCCGGGGTCTGGGGCCAACGTCCTGACTTTC. V usage is TRBV2 and J usage is TRBJ2-6; D is perhaps TRBD2 (5 bases). The V gene's germline CDR1 is SNHLY and CDR2 FYNNEI. Trimming shortened V by 3 bases and J by 1 base, and 7 bases separated the two germline ends. This CDR3 comprises 15 residues.

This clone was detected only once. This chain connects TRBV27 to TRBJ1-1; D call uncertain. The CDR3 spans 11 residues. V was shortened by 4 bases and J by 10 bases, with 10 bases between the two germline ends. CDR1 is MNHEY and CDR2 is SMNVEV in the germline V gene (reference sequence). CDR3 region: CASSSPSGAFF. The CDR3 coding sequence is TGTGCCAGCAGTTCTCCTAGCGGAGCTTTCTTT.

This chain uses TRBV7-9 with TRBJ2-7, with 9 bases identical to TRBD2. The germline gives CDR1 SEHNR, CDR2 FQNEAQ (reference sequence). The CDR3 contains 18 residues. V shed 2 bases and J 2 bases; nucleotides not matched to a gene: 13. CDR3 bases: TGTGCCAGCAGCTTACCAAGGACTAGCGAGAAGGAAGCCTACGAGCAGTACTTC. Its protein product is CASSLPRTSEKEAYEQYF.

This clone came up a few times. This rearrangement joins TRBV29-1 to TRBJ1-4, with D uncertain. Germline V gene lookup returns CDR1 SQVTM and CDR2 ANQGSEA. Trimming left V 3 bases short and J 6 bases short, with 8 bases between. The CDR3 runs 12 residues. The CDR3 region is CSVEVGDEKLFF. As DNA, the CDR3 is TGCAGCGTTGAGGTTGGGGATGAAAAACTGTTTTTT.

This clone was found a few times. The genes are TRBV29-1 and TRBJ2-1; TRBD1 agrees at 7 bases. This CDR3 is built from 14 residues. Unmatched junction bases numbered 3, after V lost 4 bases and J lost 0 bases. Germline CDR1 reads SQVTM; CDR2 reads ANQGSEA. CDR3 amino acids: CSVGRQGSYNEQFF. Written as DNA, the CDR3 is TGCAGCGTTGGGCGACAGGGCTCCTACAATGAGCAGTTCTTC.

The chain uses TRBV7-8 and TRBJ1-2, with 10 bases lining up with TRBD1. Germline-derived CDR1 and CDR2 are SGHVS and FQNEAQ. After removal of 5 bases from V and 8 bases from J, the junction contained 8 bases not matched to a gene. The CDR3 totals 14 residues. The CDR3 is CASSINPGQGGYTF. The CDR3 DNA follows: TGTGCCAGCAGCATTAATCCGGGACAGGGGGGCTACACCTTC.

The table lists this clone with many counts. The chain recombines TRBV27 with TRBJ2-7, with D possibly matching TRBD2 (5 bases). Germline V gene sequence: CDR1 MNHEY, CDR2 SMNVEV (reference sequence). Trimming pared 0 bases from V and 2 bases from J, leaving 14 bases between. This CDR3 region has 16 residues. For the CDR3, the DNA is TGTGCCAGCAGTTTATCTGGCGGGTACAGTCCCTACGAGCAGTACTTC. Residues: CASSLSGGYSPYEQYF.

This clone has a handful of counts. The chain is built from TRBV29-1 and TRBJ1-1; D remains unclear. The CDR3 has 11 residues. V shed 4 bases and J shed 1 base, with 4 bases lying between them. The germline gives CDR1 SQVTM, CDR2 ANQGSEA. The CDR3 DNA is TGCAGCGTTGGGGAGAACACTGAAGCTTTCTTT. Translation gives CSVGENTEAFF.

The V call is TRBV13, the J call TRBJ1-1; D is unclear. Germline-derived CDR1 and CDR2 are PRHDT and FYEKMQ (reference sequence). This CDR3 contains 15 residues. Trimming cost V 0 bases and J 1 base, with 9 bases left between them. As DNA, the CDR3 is TGTGCCAGCAGCTTAGGCCATCAGGAGAACACTGAAGCTTTCTTT. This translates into CASSLGHQENTEAFF.

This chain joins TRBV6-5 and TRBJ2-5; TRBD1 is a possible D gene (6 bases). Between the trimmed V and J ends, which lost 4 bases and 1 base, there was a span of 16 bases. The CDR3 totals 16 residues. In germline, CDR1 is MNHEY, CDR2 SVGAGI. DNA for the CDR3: TGTGCCAGCAGTTCCGTCCCAGGGGCCTTCCAAGAGACCCAGTACTTC. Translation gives CASSSVPGAFQETQYF.

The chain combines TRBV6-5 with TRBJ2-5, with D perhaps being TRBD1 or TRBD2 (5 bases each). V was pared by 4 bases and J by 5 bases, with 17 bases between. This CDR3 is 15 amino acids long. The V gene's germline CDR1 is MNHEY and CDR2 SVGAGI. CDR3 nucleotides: TGTGCCAGCAGTTCGCGGGCAGGGCACCTCGAGACCCAGTACTTC. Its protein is CASSSRAGHLETQYF.

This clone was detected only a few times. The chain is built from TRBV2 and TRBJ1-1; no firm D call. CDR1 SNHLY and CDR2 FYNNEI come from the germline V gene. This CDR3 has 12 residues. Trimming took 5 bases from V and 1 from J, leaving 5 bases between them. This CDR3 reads CASSPGNTEAFF. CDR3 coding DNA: TGTGCCAGCAGTCCGGGGAACACTGAAGCTTTCTTT.

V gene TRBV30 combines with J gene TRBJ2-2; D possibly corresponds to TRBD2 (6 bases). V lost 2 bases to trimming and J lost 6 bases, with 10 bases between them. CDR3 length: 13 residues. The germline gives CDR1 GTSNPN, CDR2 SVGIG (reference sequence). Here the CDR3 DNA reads TGTGCCTGGAGTACGGGGGACCCCGGGGAGCTGTTTTTT. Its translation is CAWSTGDPGELFF. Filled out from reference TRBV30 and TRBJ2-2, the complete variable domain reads SQTIHQWPATLVQPVGSPLSLECTVEGTSNPNLYWYRQAAGRGLQLLFYSVGIGQISSEVPQNLSASRPQDRQFILSSKKLLLSDSGFYLCAWSTGDPGELFFGEGSRLTVL.

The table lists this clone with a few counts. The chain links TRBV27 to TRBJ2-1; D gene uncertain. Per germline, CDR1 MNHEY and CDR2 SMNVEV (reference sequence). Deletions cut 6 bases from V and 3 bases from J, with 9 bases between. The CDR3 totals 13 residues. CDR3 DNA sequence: TGTGCCAGCAGCCAGGACCGCTACAATGAGCAGTTCTTC. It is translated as CASSQDRYNEQFF.

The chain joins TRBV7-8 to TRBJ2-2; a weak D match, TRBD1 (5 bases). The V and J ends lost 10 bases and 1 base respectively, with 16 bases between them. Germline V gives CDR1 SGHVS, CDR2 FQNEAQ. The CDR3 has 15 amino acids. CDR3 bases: TGTGCCACCTATTCAGGGTCTAAGAACACCGGGGAGCTGTTTTTT. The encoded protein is CATYSGSKNTGELFF.

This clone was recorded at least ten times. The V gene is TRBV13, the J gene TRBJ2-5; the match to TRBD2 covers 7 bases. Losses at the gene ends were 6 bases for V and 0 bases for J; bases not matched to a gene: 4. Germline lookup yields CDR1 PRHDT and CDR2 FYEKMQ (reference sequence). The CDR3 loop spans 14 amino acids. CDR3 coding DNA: TGTGCCAGCAGTGGGCTAGCGGACCAAGAGACCCAGTACTTC. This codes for CASSGLADQETQYF.

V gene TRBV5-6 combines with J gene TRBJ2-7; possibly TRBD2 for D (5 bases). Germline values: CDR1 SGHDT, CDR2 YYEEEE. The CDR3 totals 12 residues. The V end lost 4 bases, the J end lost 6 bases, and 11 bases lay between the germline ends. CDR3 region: CASSRGGFEQYF. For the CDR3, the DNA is TGTGCCAGCAGCCGAGGAGGCTTCGAGCAGTACTTC.

This chain's CDR3 is CASSRRGEAYEQYF. The CDR3 DNA reads as TGTGCCAGCAGCCGTAGAGGGGAAGCCTACGAGCAGTACTTC. This rearrangement joins TRBV7-9 to TRBJ2-7; D tentatively fits TRBD1 or TRBD2 (5 bases each). The CDR3 covers 14 residues. Germline loops: CDR1 SEHNR, CDR2 FQNEAQ (reference sequence). Trimming left V 5 bases short and J 2 bases short, with 13 bases between. Complete variable domain (other parts from reference TRBV7-9 and TRBJ2-7): DTGVSQNPRHKITKRGQNVTFRCDPISEHNRLYWYRQTLGQGPEFLTYFQNEAQLEKSRLLSDRFSAERPKGSFSTLEIQRTEQGDSAMYLCASSRRGEAYEQYFGPGTRLTVT.

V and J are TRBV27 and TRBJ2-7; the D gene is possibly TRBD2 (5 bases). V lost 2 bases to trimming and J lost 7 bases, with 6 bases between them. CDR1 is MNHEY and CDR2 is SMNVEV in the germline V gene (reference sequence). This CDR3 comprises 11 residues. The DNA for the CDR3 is TGTGCCAGCAGTTTACGAGGGGAGCAGTACTTC. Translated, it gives CASSLRGEQYF.